Below, 25 T cell receptor beta chains from the same sample are listed, as sequenced in a study of blood T cells in healthy people across ages. A second PCR of 7 to 11 cycles used a sample-barcoded 5' primer and a J-beta primer mix. A single record per CDR3 protein comes from TCRdb applying MiXCR to the 5' RACE reads. The table includes some 700,000 distinct CDR3 sequences, approximately 43% detected once. The sequencing sample was made of blood. These receptors were taken from a woman aged 55-70 years in good health.

This chain uses TRBV28 with TRBJ2-7; no clear D. The germline V gene encodes CDR1 MDHEN and CDR2 SYDVKM. The length of the CDR3 is 15 residues. Trimming took off 5 bases at V and 2 bases at J, with 16 bases between the two ends. CDR3 sequence (DNA): TGTGCCAGCAGTCCTACTGATGGGTTTACCTACGAGCAGTACTTC. This codes for CASSPTDGFTYEQYF.

The rearrangement joins TRBV9 to TRBJ1-4; tentatively, D is TRBD1 (6 bases). The germline V and J ends were trimmed by 5 bases and 8 bases, with 16 bases remaining between them. This CDR3 spans 14 amino acids. The germline gives CDR1 SGDLS, CDR2 YYNGEE. DNA for the CDR3: TGTGCCAGCAGTCTGGGGGAAAGGGGGGAAAAACTGTTTTTT. Translation gives CASSLGERGEKLFF.

This chain links TRBV11-2 with TRBJ1-1; unclear D gene. Germline V CDR1 and CDR2: SGHAT, FQNNGV. CDR3 size: 12 residues. The germline V and J ends were trimmed by 7 bases and 11 bases, with 17 bases remaining between them. CDR3 in DNA: TGTGCCAGCACCTTCGAGGGCGTCGGGGCTTTCTTT. This sequence encodes CASTFEGVGAFF.

As to this clonotype: This may come from a read error, since a much larger clone is one base off. The rearrangement uses TRBV4-2 and TRBJ2-3, with 7 bases lining up with TRBD2. This CDR3 has 15 amino acids. Germline CDR1 and CDR2: LGHNA and YNFKEQ. CDR3 bases: TGTGCCAGCAGCCAAGATTTGACTAGCATAGATACGCAGTATTTT. Translated, it gives CASSQDLTSIDTQYF.

This chain connects TRBV3-1 to TRBJ1-2, with 9 positions matching TRBD1. CDR1 is LGHDT, CDR2 YNNKEL, per germline (reference sequence). The CDR3 length is 14 residues. V shed 2 bases, J shed 7 bases, and the junction held 5 bases outside the gene matches. The CDR3 loop reads CASSQSDRGFGYTF. CDR3 nucleotide sequence: TGTGCCAGCAGCCAATCTGACAGGGGGTTTGGCTACACCTTC.

V is TRBV6-5 and J is TRBJ1-3, with a tentative D call TRBD1 (6 bases). Germline V gene lookup returns CDR1 MNHEY and CDR2 SVGAGI. There are 19 residues in the CDR3. V was clipped by 1 base and J by 0 bases, with 19 bases between them. The CDR3 is CASSYLTQGSNLSGNTIYF. CDR3 in DNA: TGTGCCAGCAGTTACTTGACTCAGGGGTCTAACCTCTCTGGAAACACCATATATTTT.

This clonotype showed up just a few times. V is TRBV28 and J is TRBJ2-6; D uncertain. The CDR3 is 14 residues long. Germline lookup yields CDR1 MDHEN and CDR2 SYDVKM. Trimming pared 3 bases from V and 4 bases from J, leaving 7 bases between. For the CDR3, the DNA is TGTGCCAGCAGTTTCACAGTCGGGGCCAACGTCCTGACTTTC. Protein sequence: CASSFTVGANVLTF.

This clonotype has at least ten counts. The chain combines TRBV3-1 with TRBJ2-7, with 12 bases fitting TRBD1. The germline V gene encodes CDR1 LGHDT and CDR2 YNNKEL (reference sequence). This CDR3 spans 16 amino acids. J gave up 3 bases and V 5 bases, and 8 bases lay outside the gene matches. CDR3 DNA: TGTGCCAGCAGCTCAGCCGGGACAGGGGGCGTCTACGAGCAGTACTTC. This codes for CASSSAGTGGVYEQYF.

This clonotype was observed many times. V is TRBV4-2 and J is TRBJ1-4, with a weak D call TRBD1 (5 bases). The CDR3 sequence is 15 residues long. Germline loops: CDR1 LGHNA, CDR2 YNFKEQ. Trimming left V 0 bases short and J 8 bases short, with 13 bases between. The CDR3 DNA reads TGTGCCAGCAGCCAAGAGGAGGGGTTTGGGGAAAAACTGTTTTTT. This encodes CASSQEEGFGEKLFF.

This sequence joins TRBV28 and TRBJ1-1; TRBD1 agrees at 8 bases. This CDR3 contains 15 residues. Germline lookup yields CDR1 MDHEN and CDR2 SYDVKM. Trimming at V came to 6 bases and at J to 4 bases, leaving 10 bases not matched to a gene. As DNA, the CDR3 is TGTGCCAGCAGCGAGACAGGGGCAGAGATCACTGAAGCTTTCTTT. Its translation is CASSETGAEITEAFF. Variable domain in full (rest from reference TRBV28 and TRBJ1-1): DVKVTQSSRYLVKRTGEKVFLECVQDMDHENMFWYRQDPGLGLRLIYFSYDVKMKEKGDIPEGYSVSREKKERFSLILESASTNQTSMYLCASSETGAEITEAFFGQGTRLTVV.

CDR3 sequence reads: CASSLSVPNSYEQYF. CDR3 nucleotides: TGTGCCAGCAGTTTATCTGTGCCAAACTCCTACGAGCAGTACTTC. The gene calls are TRBV28 and TRBJ2-7, with D unresolved. V shed 1 base and J shed 0 bases, with 10 bases lying between them. This CDR3 has 15 residues. Germline-derived CDR1 and CDR2 are MDHEN and SYDVKM.

This clonotype has a handful of counts. The CDR3 nucleotides are TGTGCCAGCAGCAAAATGGGGACTAGACTTTTGGATACGCAGTATTTT. It codes for CASSKMGTRLLDTQYF. The genes are TRBV7-2 and TRBJ2-3; 8 bases are a match to TRBD2. Germline V lookup: CDR1 SGHTA, CDR2 FQGNSA. V lost 5 bases and J lost 6; bases outside the gene matches: 13. The CDR3 consists of 16 residues.

The gene calls are TRBV27 and TRBJ2-1; 12 bases map to TRBD1. CDR1 and CDR2 (germline): MNHEY, SMNVEV (reference sequence). Trimming removed 5 bases from V and 1 base from J; junction bases left unmatched: 15. The CDR3 is 20 amino acids. The CDR3 DNA is TGTGCCAGCAGTGGCTCAGGGGACAGGGGGCACCCTTCGTCCTACAATGAGCAGTTCTTC. This codes for CASSGSGDRGHPSSYNEQFF.

This clonotype showed up just a few times. The chain combines TRBV29-1 with TRBJ1-2; D unclear. V dropped 0 bases and J dropped 8 bases, with 4 bases sitting between them. The CDR3 consists of 10 residues. Germline assignment: CDR1 SQVTM and CDR2 ANQGSEA. The DNA of the CDR3 is TGCAGCGTTGAAGATCCGGGCTACACCTTC. This gives the protein CSVEDPGYTF.

Remarks on this clonotype: At one end, the junction sequence differs from germline, possibly due to a read error. V usage is TRBV7-7 and J usage is TRBJ1-2, with D possibly being TRBD1 (5 bases). Germline V lookup: CDR1 SSHAT, CDR2 FNYEAQ (reference sequence). This CDR3 region has 15 residues. The CDR3 loop is CASSLVIQGGYGYTF. The CDR3 DNA is TGTGCTAGCAGCTTAGTTATCCAGGGCGGCTATGGCTACACCTTC.

This clonotype was observed at least ten times. The genes are TRBV29-1 and TRBJ2-7; D could derive from TRBD1 or TRBD2 (5 bases each). V was clipped by 5 bases and J by 2 bases, with 7 bases between them. The CDR3 covers 11 residues. Germline CDR1 reads SQVTM; CDR2 reads ANQGSEA. The CDR3 DNA is TGCAGCGTTCGGGGCACCTACGAGCAGTACTTC. Protein: CSVRGTYEQYF.

This clonotype was counted a few times. The chain is built from TRBV7-2 and TRBJ2-3; D is perhaps TRBD2 (7 bases). V was clipped by 4 bases and J by 4 bases, with 24 bases between them. The CDR3 runs 18 residues. Germline-derived CDR1 and CDR2 are SGHTA and FQGNSA. The CDR3 here is CASSSTRGGFLLADTQYF. CDR3 sequence (DNA): TGTGCCAGCAGCTCAACACGCGGGGGCTTCCTTTTAGCAGATACGCAGTATTTT.

There are a few counts of this clonotype. V gene TRBV6-6 combines with J gene TRBJ1-4, with TRBD1 as a possible D gene (5 bases). V was clipped by 6 bases and J by 8 bases, with 16 bases between them. The V gene's germline CDR1 is MNHNY and CDR2 SVGAGI (reference sequence). The CDR3 is 14 amino acids. CDR3 bases: TGTGCCAGCAGCTTACGGGGGTTGGTGGAAAAACTGTTTTTT. Residues: CASSLRGLVEKLFF.

The CDR3 loop is CATSDASGTGYTDTQYF. The CDR3 DNA is TGTGCCACCAGTGATGCCTCCGGGACAGGGTACACAGATACGCAGTATTTT. This chain uses TRBV24-1 with TRBJ2-3; 9 bases align to TRBD1. V dropped 3 bases and J dropped 2; count of bases not matched to a gene: 8. This CDR3 region has 17 residues. CDR1 is KGHDR and CDR2 is SFDVKD in the germline V gene.

A remark on this clonotype: A much bigger clone sits one base away, suggesting this may be a read error. The chain couples TRBV7-8 to TRBJ1-2, with no clear D. V was shortened by 5 bases and J by 6 bases, with 10 bases between the two germline ends. CDR1 and CDR2 (germline): SGHVS, FQNEAQ. This CDR3 is 12 amino acids long. The CDR3 sequence is CASSQTDDGYTF. For the CDR3, the DNA is TGTGCCAGCAGCCAGACGGACGATGGCTACACCTTC.

V usage is TRBV7-3 and J usage is TRBJ2-3; 12 bases align to TRBD2. Germline trimming cut 6 bases from V and 10 bases from J; bases unmatched to any gene: 8. CDR3 length equals 14 residues. Germline CDR1 is SGHTA and CDR2 is FQGTGA. The CDR3 bases are TGTGCCAGCAGGCTAGCGGGGGGGGTGGATGCGCAGTATTTT. Residues: CASRLAGGVDAQYF.

Concerning this clonotype itself: The junction does not match germline at one end; this may be a read error. The chain couples TRBV7-6 to TRBJ2-7, with 7 positions matching TRBD1. Germline V lookup: CDR1 SGHVS, CDR2 FNYEAQ. The CDR3 sequence is 16 residues long. The CDR3 DNA reads as TGTGCCAGCAACTTAGCCTCCGGGACAGCGACCTACGAGCAGTACTTC. This translates into CASNLASGTATYEQYF.

This clonotype turned up a few times. In DNA form, the CDR3 reads TGTGCCAGCAGTTTTAGTCCCCCAGCATACAATGAGCAGTTCTTC. The encoded protein is CASSFSPPAYNEQFF. V usage is TRBV28 and J usage is TRBJ2-1; D call uncertain. Trimming cost V 3 bases and J 4 bases, with 13 bases left between them. Germline values: CDR1 MDHEN, CDR2 SYDVKM. The CDR3 spans 15 residues.

V is TRBV28 and J is TRBJ2-1; tentative D call: TRBD2 (5 bases). Germline V CDR1 and CDR2: MDHEN, SYDVKM. V lost 5 bases and J lost 1, with 12 bases in between. The CDR3 is 15 residues long. The chain's CDR3 is CASSPVAGSYNEQFF. CDR3 sequence (DNA): TGTGCCAGCAGTCCTGTGGCGGGTTCCTACAATGAGCAGTTCTTC.

The chain is built from TRBV7-3 and TRBJ2-3; D gene unclear. The length of the CDR3 is 16 residues. The germline V gene encodes CDR1 SGHTA and CDR2 FQGTGA. Trimming took off 5 bases at V and 0 bases at J, with 15 bases between the two ends. The CDR3 sequence: CASSPGGSASTDTQYF. CDR3 bases: TGTGCCAGCAGCCCGGGCGGATCCGCTAGCACAGATACGCAGTATTTT.